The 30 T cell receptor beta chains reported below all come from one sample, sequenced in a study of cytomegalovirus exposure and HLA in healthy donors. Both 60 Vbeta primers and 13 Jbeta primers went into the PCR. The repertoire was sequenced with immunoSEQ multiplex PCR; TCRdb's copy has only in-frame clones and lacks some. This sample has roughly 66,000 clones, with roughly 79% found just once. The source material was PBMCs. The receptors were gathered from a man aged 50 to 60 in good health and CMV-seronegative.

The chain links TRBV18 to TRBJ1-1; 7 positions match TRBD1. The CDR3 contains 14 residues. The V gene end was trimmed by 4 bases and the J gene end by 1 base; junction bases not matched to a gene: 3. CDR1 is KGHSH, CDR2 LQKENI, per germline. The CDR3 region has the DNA TGTGCCAGCTCACTCAACAGGGGGAACACTGAAGCTTTCTTT. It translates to CASSLNRGNTEAFF.

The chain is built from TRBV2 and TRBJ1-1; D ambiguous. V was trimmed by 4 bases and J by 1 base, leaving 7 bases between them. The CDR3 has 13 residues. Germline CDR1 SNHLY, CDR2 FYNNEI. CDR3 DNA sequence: TGTGCCAGCAGTGTACGGTCGAACACTGAAGCTTTCTTT. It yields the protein CASSVRSNTEAFF.

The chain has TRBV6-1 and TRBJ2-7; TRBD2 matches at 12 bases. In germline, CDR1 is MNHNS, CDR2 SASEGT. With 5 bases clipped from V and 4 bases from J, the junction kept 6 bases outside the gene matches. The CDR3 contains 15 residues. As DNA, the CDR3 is TGTGCCAGCAGTCCTCGGACTAGCGGGGTATACGAGCAGTACTTC. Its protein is CASSPRTSGVYEQYF.

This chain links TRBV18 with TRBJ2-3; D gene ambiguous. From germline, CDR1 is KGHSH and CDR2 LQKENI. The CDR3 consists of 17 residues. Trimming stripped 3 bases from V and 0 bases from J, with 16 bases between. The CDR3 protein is CASSPRPRQSSTDTQYF. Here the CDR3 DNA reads TGTGCCAGCTCACCCCGTCCCCGACAAAGTAGCACAGATACGCAGTATTTT.

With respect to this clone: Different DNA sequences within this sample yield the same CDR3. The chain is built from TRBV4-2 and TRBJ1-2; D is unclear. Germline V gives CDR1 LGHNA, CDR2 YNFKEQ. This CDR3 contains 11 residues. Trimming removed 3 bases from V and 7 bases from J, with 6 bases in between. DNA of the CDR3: TGTGCCAGCAGCCAGGAGGGTGGCTACACCTTC. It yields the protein CASSQEGGYTF.

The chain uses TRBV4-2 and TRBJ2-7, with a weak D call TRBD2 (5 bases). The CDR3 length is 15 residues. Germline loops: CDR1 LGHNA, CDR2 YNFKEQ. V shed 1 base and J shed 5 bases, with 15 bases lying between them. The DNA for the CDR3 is TGTGCCAGCAGCCAAGTATCTAGCTTGGAACACGAGCAGTACTTC. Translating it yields CASSQVSSLEHEQYF.

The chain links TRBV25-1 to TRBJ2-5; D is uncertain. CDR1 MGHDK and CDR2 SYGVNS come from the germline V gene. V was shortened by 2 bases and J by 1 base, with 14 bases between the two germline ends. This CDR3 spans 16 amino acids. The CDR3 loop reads CASSERVGSVQETQYF. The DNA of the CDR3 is TGTGCCAGCAGTGAACGGGTCGGGTCAGTCCAAGAGACCCAGTACTTC.

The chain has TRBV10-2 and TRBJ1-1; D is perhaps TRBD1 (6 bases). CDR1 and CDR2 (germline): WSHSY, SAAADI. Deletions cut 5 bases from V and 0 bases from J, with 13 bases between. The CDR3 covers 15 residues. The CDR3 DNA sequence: TGCGCCAGCAGTAGTTGGGGGGGGCTGAACACTGAAGCTTTCTTT. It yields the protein CASSSWGGLNTEAFF.

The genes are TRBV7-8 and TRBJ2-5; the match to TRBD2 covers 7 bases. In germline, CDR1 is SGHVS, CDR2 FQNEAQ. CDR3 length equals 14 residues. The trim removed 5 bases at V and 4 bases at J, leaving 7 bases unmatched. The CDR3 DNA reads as TGTGCCAGCAGCCGGAGGGACTACCCAGAGACCCAGTACTTC. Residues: CASSRRDYPETQYF.

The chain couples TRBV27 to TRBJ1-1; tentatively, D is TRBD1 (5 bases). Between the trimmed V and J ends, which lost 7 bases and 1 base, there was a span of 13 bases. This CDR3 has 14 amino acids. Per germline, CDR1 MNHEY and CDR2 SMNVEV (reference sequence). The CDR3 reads CASKTYTGNTEAFF. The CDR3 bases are TGTGCCAGCAAAACCTACACAGGGAACACTGAAGCTTTCTTT.

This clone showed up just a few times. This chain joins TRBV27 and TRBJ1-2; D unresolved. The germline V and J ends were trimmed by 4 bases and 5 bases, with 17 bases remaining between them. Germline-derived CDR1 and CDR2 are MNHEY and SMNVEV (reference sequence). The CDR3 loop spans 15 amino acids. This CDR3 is CASSSDPVYSYGYTF. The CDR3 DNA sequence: TGTGCCAGCAGTTCCGATCCGGTATACTCTTATGGCTACACCTTC.

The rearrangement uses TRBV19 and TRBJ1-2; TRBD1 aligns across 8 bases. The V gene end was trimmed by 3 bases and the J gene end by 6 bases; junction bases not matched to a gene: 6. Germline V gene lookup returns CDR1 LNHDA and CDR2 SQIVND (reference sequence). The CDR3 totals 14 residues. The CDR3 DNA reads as TGTGCCAGTAGTATCCCGAACAGGGGGAATGGCTACACCTTC. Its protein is CASSIPNRGNGYTF.

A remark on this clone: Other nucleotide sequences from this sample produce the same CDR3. In nucleotides, the CDR3 is TGTGCCAGCTCACCACAGACGGGGCAGCCCCAGCATTTT. It codes for CASSPQTGQPQHF. The chain combines TRBV18 with TRBJ1-5, with D unresolved. This CDR3 is 13 amino acids long. V was trimmed by 1 base and J by 7 bases, leaving 8 bases between them. Germline V CDR1 and CDR2: KGHSH, LQKENI. Complete variable domain (other parts from reference TRBV18 and TRBJ1-5): NAGVMQNPRHLVRRRGQEARLRCSPMKGHSHVYWYRQLPEEGLKFMVYLQKENIIDESGMPKERFSAEFPKEGPSILRIQQVVRGDSAAYFCASSPQTGQPQHFGDGTRLSIL.

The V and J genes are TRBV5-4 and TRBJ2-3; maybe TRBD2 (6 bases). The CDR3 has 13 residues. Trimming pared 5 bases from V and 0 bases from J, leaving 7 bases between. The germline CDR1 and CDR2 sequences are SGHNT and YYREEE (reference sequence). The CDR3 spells CASREGSTDTQYF. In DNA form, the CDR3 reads TGTGCCAGCAGGGAGGGCAGCACAGATACGCAGTATTTT.

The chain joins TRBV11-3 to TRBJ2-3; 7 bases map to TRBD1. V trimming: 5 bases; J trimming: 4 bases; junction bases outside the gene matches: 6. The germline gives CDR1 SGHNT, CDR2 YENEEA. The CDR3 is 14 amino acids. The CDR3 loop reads CASSPGQISDTQYF. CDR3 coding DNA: TGTGCCAGCAGCCCGGGACAGATTTCAGATACGCAGTATTTT. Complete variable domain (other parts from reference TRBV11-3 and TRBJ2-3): EAGVVQSPRYKIIEKKQPVAFWCNPISGHNTLYWYLQNLGQGPELLIRYENEEAVDDSQLPKDRFSAERLKGVDSTLKIQPAELGDSAVYLCASSPGQISDTQYFGPGTRLTVL.

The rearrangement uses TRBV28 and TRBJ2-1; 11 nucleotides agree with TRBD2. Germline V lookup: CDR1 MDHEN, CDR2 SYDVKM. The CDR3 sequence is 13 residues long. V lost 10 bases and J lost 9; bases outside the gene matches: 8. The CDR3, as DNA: TGTGCCATCATAGCGGGAGGGCCTGGTGAGCAGTTCTTC. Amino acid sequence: CAIIAGGPGEQFF.

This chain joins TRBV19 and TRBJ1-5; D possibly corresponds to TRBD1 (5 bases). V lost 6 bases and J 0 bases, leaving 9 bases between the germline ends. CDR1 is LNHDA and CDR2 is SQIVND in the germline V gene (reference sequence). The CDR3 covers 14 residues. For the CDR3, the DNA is TGTGCCAGTAGCGGACACAGTAGCAATCAGCCCCAGCATTTT. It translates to CASSGHSSNQPQHF.

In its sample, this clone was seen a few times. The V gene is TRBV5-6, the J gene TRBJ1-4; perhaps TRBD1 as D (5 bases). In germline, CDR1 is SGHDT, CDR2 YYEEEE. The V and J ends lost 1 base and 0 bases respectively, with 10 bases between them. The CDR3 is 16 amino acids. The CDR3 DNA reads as TGTGCCAGCAGCTTGTTGGGGACTTCAACTAATGAAAAACTGTTTTTT. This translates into CASSLLGTSTNEKLFF.

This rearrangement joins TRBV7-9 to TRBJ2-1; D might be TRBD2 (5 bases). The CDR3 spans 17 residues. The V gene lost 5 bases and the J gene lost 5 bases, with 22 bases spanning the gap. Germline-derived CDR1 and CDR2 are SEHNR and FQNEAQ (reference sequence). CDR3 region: CASSPLMWRNGNNEQFF. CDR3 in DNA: TGTGCCAGCAGCCCATTAATGTGGAGGAATGGGAACAATGAGCAGTTCTTC.

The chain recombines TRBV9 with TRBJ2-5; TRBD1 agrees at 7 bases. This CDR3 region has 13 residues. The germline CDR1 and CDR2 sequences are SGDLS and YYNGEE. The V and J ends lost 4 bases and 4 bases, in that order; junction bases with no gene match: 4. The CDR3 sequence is CASSPYRGETQYF. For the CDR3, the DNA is TGTGCCAGCAGCCCCTACAGGGGAGAGACCCAGTACTTC.

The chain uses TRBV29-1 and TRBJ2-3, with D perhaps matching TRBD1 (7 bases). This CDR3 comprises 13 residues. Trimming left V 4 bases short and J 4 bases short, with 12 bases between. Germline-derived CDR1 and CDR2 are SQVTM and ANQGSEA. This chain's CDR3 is CSVVEGAADTQYF. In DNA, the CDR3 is TGCAGCGTTGTGGAGGGGGCAGCAGATACGCAGTATTTT.

The CDR3 nucleotides are TGTGCCAGTAGTATCGGCAGGTTAAACTATGGCTACACCTTC. Its translation is CASSIGRLNYGYTF. The chain is built from TRBV19 and TRBJ1-2; D is unresolved. The CDR3 runs to 14 residues. The V gene lost 3 bases and the J gene lost 2 bases, with 10 bases spanning the gap. Germline CDR1 reads LNHDA; CDR2 reads SQIVND (reference sequence).

CDR3 sequence (DNA): TGCGCCAGCAGCCACCTAGGAGGGGACTATGGCTACACCTTC. Encoded protein: CASSHLGGDYGYTF. J is TRBJ1-2 and V is TRBV4-1; the D gene is possibly TRBD1 (5 bases). This CDR3 region has 14 residues. Trimming removed 3 bases from V and 3 bases from J, with 11 bases in between. Germline CDR1 and CDR2: MGHRA and YSYEKL.

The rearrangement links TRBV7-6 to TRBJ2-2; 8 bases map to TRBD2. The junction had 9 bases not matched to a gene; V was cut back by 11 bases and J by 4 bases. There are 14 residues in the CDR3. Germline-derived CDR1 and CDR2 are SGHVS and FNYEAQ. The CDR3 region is CAATYGGVTGELFF. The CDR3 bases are TGTGCCGCCACGTACGGGGGGGTCACCGGGGAGCTGTTTTTT.

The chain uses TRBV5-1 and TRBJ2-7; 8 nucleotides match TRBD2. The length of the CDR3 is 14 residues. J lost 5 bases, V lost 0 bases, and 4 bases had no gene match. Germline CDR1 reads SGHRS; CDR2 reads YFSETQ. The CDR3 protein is CASSLVVGGDEQYF. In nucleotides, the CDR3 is TGCGCCAGCAGCTTGGTTGTCGGGGGGGACGAGCAGTACTTC.

CDR3 amino acids: CASTRDRANYGYTF. The CDR3, as DNA: TGTGCCAGCACCCGGGACAGGGCTAACTATGGCTACACCTTC. This rearrangement joins TRBV6-5 to TRBJ1-2; 9 nucleotides match TRBD1. Germline trimming cut 7 bases from V and 0 bases from J; bases unmatched to any gene: 3. CDR3 length equals 14 residues. Germline CDR1 MNHEY, CDR2 SVGAGI.

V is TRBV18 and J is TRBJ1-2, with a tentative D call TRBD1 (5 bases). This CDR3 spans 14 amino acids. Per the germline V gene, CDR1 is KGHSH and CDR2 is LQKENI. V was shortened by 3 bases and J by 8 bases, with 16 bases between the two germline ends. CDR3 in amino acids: CASSPGGGAEGYTF. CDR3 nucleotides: TGTGCCAGCTCACCCGGCGGAGGGGCAGAGGGCTACACCTTC.

CDR3 residues: CASSREGSTDTQYF. The CDR3 nucleotides are TGCGCCAGCAGCCGGGAAGGGAGCACAGATACGCAGTATTTT. The J gene is TRBJ2-3, the V gene TRBV5-1, with TRBD2 as a possible D gene (5 bases). Germline loops: CDR1 SGHRS, CDR2 YFSETQ. With 4 bases removed from V and 0 bases from J, the gap between germline ends came to 9 bases. The CDR3 extends over 14 amino acids.

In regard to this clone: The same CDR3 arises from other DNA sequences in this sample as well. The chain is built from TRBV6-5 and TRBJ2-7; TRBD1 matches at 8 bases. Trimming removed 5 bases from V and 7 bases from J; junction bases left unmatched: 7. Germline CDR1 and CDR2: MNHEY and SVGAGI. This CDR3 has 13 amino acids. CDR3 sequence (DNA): TGTGCCAGCAGTCGGCAGGGGGCGCGGGAGCAGTACTTC. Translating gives CASSRQGAREQYF.

CDR3 nucleotides: TGTGCCACCAGCAGAGATTACGGGACATCCAAACCCTATGGCTACACCTTC. Translation gives CATSRDYGTSKPYGYTF. The chain joins TRBV15 to TRBJ1-2, with a weak D call TRBD1 (6 bases). V lost 0 bases and J 4 bases, leaving 18 bases between the germline ends. The CDR3 extends over 17 amino acids. Germline CDR1 LNHNV, CDR2 YYDKDF (reference sequence).